This T cell receptor (beta chain) was found in a study of identifying expanded T cells in peripheral blood. General study points: Across healthy donors, higher total template counts meant significantly greater roughly two-week count variance. Approximately 1.1 clones differed between technical replicates, versus roughly 16 and 20 over time.

The V end lost 4 bases, the J end lost 3 bases, and 10 bases lay between the germline ends. Looked up from germline, CDR1 is MNHEY and CDR2 is SVGAGI. The CDR3 has 14 residues. Concerning this clone itself: Antigen: not known.

Only in-frame clones appear in the TCRdb table, and some are missing; sequencing was by immunoSEQ multiplex PCR. The sample shows 50,000 or so clones, around nine tenths of them seen only once. Sequenced material: blood. The TCR sequence derives from a person aged 18 to 75 in good health. The rearrangement links TRBV6-5 to TRBJ1-3; no reliable D call. The CDR3 is CASSFRGGGNTIYF. The CDR3 nucleotides read TGTGCCAGCAGTTTCCGGGGAGGTGGAAACACCATATATTTT.